Following are 25 T cell receptor beta chains from one sample sequenced in a study of T cell repertoires in cytomegalovirus infection. TCRdb reprocessed the reads via MiXCR and lists one record per CDR3 protein. The data contain 680,000 or so distinct CDR3 sequences, 35% to 45% of them singletons. Sequenced: PBMCs. Source of these receptors: a human donor in good health (CMV status not recorded). Some clones in this sample may be carry-over from other donors' samples.

A few counts support this clonotype. The V call is TRBV7-9, the J call TRBJ1-3; no clear D. This CDR3 is built from 15 residues. The germline gives CDR1 SEHNR, CDR2 FQNEAQ (reference sequence). V was shortened by 3 bases and J by 0 bases, with 9 bases between the two germline ends. The CDR3 region is CASSFGELSGNTIYF. The CDR3 DNA is TGTGCCAGCAGCTTCGGTGAACTCTCTGGAAACACCATATATTTT. The entire variable domain, with the rest obtained from reference TRBV7-9 and TRBJ1-3, is as follows: DTGVSQNPRHKITKRGQNVTFRCDPISEHNRLYWYRQTLGQGPEFLTYFQNEAQLEKSRLLSDRFSAERPKGSFSTLEIQRTEQGDSAMYLCASSFGELSGNTIYFGEGSWLTVV.

This clonotype has a single count. A single base separates this from a much larger clone, so it may be a read error. The CDR3 end shows no conserved phenylalanine or tryptophan, and so a read error is likely. The chain recombines TRBV12-3 or TRBV12-4 with TRBJ1-5; 7 bases are a match to TRBD1. The CDR3 totals 14 residues. V lost 4 bases to trimming and J lost 6 bases; unmatched junction nucleotides: 6. CDR3 residues: CASSYTGEGQPQHL. CDR3 nucleotide sequence: TGTGCCAGCAGTTATACAGGGGAAGGTCAGCCCCAGCATTTA.

This chain uses TRBV7-2 with TRBJ1-6; 12 bases map to TRBD1. Losses at the gene ends were 1 base for V and 7 bases for J; bases not matched to a gene: 2. Germline values: CDR1 SGHTA, CDR2 FQGNSA. The CDR3 contains 16 residues. CDR3 amino acids: CASSLGDRGRNSPLHF. CDR3 bases: TGTGCCAGCAGCTTAGGGGACAGGGGGCGAAATTCACCCCTCCACTTT. Using reference TRBV7-2 and TRBJ1-6 for the parts outside the CDR3, the full variable domain is GAGVSQSPSNKVTEKGKDVELRCDPISGHTALYWYRQSLGQGLEFLIYFQGNSAPDKSGLPSDRFSAERTGGSVSTLTIQRTQQEDSAVYLCASSLGDRGRNSPLHFGNGTRLTVT.

This clonotype was seen once. The chain combines TRBV6-1 with TRBJ1-1; 7 bases align to TRBD1. The junction had 8 bases not matched to a gene; V was cut back by 5 bases and J by 2 bases. The CDR3 has 15 residues. Germline lookup yields CDR1 MNHNS and CDR2 SASEGT. Here the CDR3 DNA reads TGTGCCAGCAGTTATCTCGGACAGGCAAACACTGAAGCTTTCTTT. It codes for CASSYLGQANTEAFF.

In regard to this clonotype: Germline and junction disagree at one end, which may indicate a read error. The chain couples TRBV28 to TRBJ1-1; perhaps TRBD1 as D (5 bases). Per germline, CDR1 MDHEN and CDR2 SYDVKM. This CDR3 has 15 residues. CDR3 in DNA: TGTGACAGCAGTTCCCAGTCACAGGTTAACACTGAAGCTTTCTTT. Translating it yields CDSSSQSQVNTEAFF. Full variable domain (rest looked up from reference TRBV28 and TRBJ1-1): DVKVTQSSRYLVKRTGEKVFLECVQDMDHENMFWYRQDPGLGLRLIYFSYDVKMKEKGDIPEGYSVSREKKERFSLILESASTNQTSMYLCDSSSQSQVNTEAFFGQGTRLTVV.

The chain uses TRBV7-2 and TRBJ2-7; perhaps TRBD1 as D (6 bases). This CDR3 has 14 amino acids. Trimming took off 5 bases at V and 5 bases at J, with 16 bases between the two ends. Germline values: CDR1 SGHTA, CDR2 FQGNSA. The CDR3 loop is CASSKLQGTHEQYF. The DNA for the CDR3 is TGTGCCAGCAGCAAATTACAGGGAACGCACGAGCAGTACTTC.

This clonotype was observed many times. The chain is built from TRBV7-9 and TRBJ2-5, with 7 positions matching TRBD1. Trimming removed 6 bases from V and 5 bases from J; junction bases left unmatched: 9. CDR3 length equals 14 residues. From germline, CDR1 is SEHNR and CDR2 FQNEAQ (reference sequence). CDR3 DNA: TGTGCCAGCAGGGGTGAGGGGGCGCGGGAGACCCAGTACTTC. Protein product: CASRGEGARETQYF.

The J gene is TRBJ2-1, the V gene TRBV28; TRBD1 matches 8 bases. The CDR3 length is 16 residues. Trimming took 2 bases from V and 6 from J; bases not matched to a gene: 9. The germline V gene has CDR1 MDHEN and CDR2 SYDVKM. The DNA for the CDR3 is TGTGCCAGCAGTTTAATGGGCCAGGGGGCAGTCAATGAGCAGTTCTTC. It translates to CASSLMGQGAVNEQFF.

This clonotype showed up many times. This chain joins TRBV7-2 and TRBJ1-3; D unclear. V lost 2 bases and J lost 3, with 8 bases in between. The V gene's germline CDR1 is SGHTA and CDR2 FQGNSA. The CDR3 is made up of 14 amino acids. Written as DNA, the CDR3 is TGTGCCAGCAGCTTAAACCTAAATGGAAACACCATATATTTT. It yields the protein CASSLNLNGNTIYF.

In its sample, this clonotype was seen a few times. The chain combines TRBV2 with TRBJ2-2, with 9 bases identical to TRBD2. Trimming cost V 7 bases and J 4 bases; bases outside gene matches: 13. This CDR3 spans 17 amino acids. CDR1 is SNHLY and CDR2 is FYNNEI in the germline V gene. The CDR3 spells CASTQRGLAGRTGELFF. CDR3 bases: TGTGCCAGCACCCAACGAGGGCTAGCGGGACGCACCGGGGAGCTGTTTTTT.

This chain links TRBV7-2 with TRBJ2-1; possible D gene TRBD1, 6 bases. The ends were cut back, 1 base at V and 9 bases at J, with 13 bases in the middle. The CDR3 spans 14 residues. Germline loops: CDR1 SGHTA, CDR2 FQGNSA. Here the CDR3 DNA reads TGTGCCAGCAGCTTAGTTGCCAGGGGTTCTGAGCAGTTCTTC. It specifies CASSLVARGSEQFF.

J is TRBJ1-4 and V is TRBV4-2, with TRBD1 matching over 8 bases. The CDR3 is 17 residues long. The V gene's germline CDR1 is LGHNA and CDR2 YNFKEQ. J lost 3 bases, V lost 0 bases, and 6 bases had no gene match. The CDR3 sequence is CASSQEGQGAPNEKLFF. The CDR3 coding sequence is TGTGCCAGCAGCCAAGAGGGGCAGGGGGCACCTAATGAAAAACTGTTTTTT.

In its sample, this clonotype was seen a few times. The chain has TRBV7-2 and TRBJ1-2; 7 nucleotides line up with TRBD1. V lost 1 base and J lost 0; bases outside the gene matches: 11. The CDR3 is made up of 18 amino acids. Germline CDR1 and CDR2: SGHTA and FQGNSA. CDR3 amino acids: CASSLDRQGGVANYGYTF. In nucleotides, the CDR3 is TGTGCCAGCAGCTTAGACCGACAGGGTGGTGTGGCTAACTATGGCTACACCTTC.

With respect to this clonotype: The CDR3 does not end in the conserved phenylalanine or tryptophan, so this is likely a read error. The limits of the CDR3 on the DNA are not certain, so only TCRdb's listed CDR3 is given. This chain links TRBV28 with TRBJ2-1. The CDR3 contains 14 residues when both ends are counted. In germline, CDR1 is MDHEN, CDR2 SYDVKM. CDR3 region: CASSLARVIDEKFC.

The V gene is TRBV28, the J gene TRBJ2-1; D is uncertain. Germline values: CDR1 MDHEN, CDR2 SYDVKM. The V and J ends lost 5 bases and 5 bases respectively, with 7 bases between them. This CDR3 is 12 amino acids long. The CDR3 DNA reads TGTGCCAGCAGTAACCTCCACAATGAGCAGTTCTTC. As protein: CASSNLHNEQFF.

On this clonotype itself: This could be a read error, since a much larger clone is one nucleotide away. CDR3: CASGLAGTDTQYF. The CDR3, as DNA: TGTGCCAGTGGACTAGCGGGGACAGATACGCAGTATTTT. The chain is built from TRBV7-2 and TRBJ2-3; 12 bases are shared with TRBD2. V trimming: 9 bases; J trimming: 3 bases; junction bases outside the gene matches: 1. CDR1 and CDR2 from the germline V gene are SGHTA and FQGNSA. The CDR3 extends over 13 amino acids.

V is TRBV12-3 or TRBV12-4 and J is TRBJ1-5; D might be TRBD1 (6 bases). V was clipped by 6 bases and J by 7 bases, with 13 bases between them. The CDR3 totals 13 residues. CDR3 region: CASRNREEQPQHF. The CDR3 DNA is TGTGCCAGCAGGAACAGGGAGGAGCAGCCCCAGCATTTT.

This clonotype has only a few counts. This chain links TRBV20-1 with TRBJ2-5, with D unresolved. V lost 0 bases to trimming and J lost 8 bases, with 13 bases between them. Germline CDR1 is DFQATT and CDR2 is SNEGSKA (reference sequence). The CDR3 runs 13 residues. The CDR3 loop reads CSARDNSLGTQYF. The CDR3, as DNA: TGCAGTGCTAGAGATAACAGCCTGGGCACCCAGTACTTC.

This clonotype was seen only once. This CDR3 fails to terminate in the conserved phenylalanine or tryptophan, so it likely reflects a read error. The V call is TRBV5-6, the J call TRBJ2-1, with 11 bases that match TRBD1. The CDR3 extends over 17 amino acids. V shed 0 bases, J shed 3 bases, and the junction held 5 bases outside the gene matches. Per germline, CDR1 SGHDT and CDR2 YYEEEE. CDR3 nucleotides: TGTGCCAGCAGCTTGGGACCCGGGACAGGGGGCTACAATGAGCAGTTCTTA. This encodes CASSLGPGTGGYNEQFL.

The genes are TRBV20-1 and TRBJ2-5; TRBD2 matches at 15 bases. This CDR3 is 15 amino acids long. V lost 5 bases to trimming and J lost 5 bases; unmatched junction nucleotides: 6. CDR1 and CDR2 from the germline V gene are DFQATT and SNEGSKA (reference sequence). The CDR3 sequence is CSAWTSGRAGETQYF. In DNA, the CDR3 is TGCAGTGCTTGGACTAGCGGGAGGGCCGGGGAGACCCAGTACTTC.

The J gene is TRBJ1-1, the V gene TRBV12-3 or TRBV12-4, with TRBD1 matching 8 bases. V shed 7 bases and J 5 bases; nucleotides not matched to a gene: 6. CDR3 size: 13 residues. CDR3 sequence reads: CASKDREVTEAFF. In DNA form, the CDR3 reads TGTGCCAGCAAGGACAGGGAGGTGACTGAAGCTTTCTTT.

The chain uses TRBV10-3 and TRBJ1-2; tentatively, D is TRBD1 (5 bases). The ends were cut back, 6 bases at V and 0 bases at J, with 20 bases in the middle. CDR1 is ENHRY and CDR2 is SYGVKD in the germline V gene. The CDR3 spans 17 residues. CDR3: CAIRERGSRTPNYGYTF. The CDR3, as DNA: TGTGCCATCAGGGAGAGGGGAAGCAGGACCCCTAACTATGGCTACACCTTC.

This clonotype showed up many times. This sequence joins TRBV7-8 and TRBJ2-7, with 10 bases matching TRBD1. CDR1 is SGHVS and CDR2 is FQNEAQ in the germline V gene. J was trimmed by 0 bases and V by 10 bases; bases with no gene match: 9. This CDR3 has 15 residues. Written as DNA, the CDR3 is TGTGCCACTTTACTGGGACAGGGGCACTCCTACGAGCAGTACTTC. This sequence encodes CATLLGQGHSYEQYF.

The V and J genes are TRBV7-8 and TRBJ2-7, with TRBD2 as a possible D gene (6 bases). Germline CDR1 and CDR2: SGHVS and FQNEAQ. There are 15 residues in the CDR3. V was clipped by 5 bases and J by 1 base, with 15 bases between them. The CDR3 DNA is TGTGCCAGCAGCCGCGGGGAATTCATGTCCTACGAGCAGTACTTC. It yields the protein CASSRGEFMSYEQYF.

The chain carries TRBV7-2 and TRBJ1-1, with a tentative D call TRBD1 (5 bases). V gave up 5 bases and J gave up 5 bases, with 12 bases separating them. CDR1 and CDR2 from the germline V gene are SGHTA and FQGNSA. The CDR3 consists of 13 residues. CDR3 residues: CASSTRDGTEAFF. The CDR3 DNA follows: TGTGCCAGCAGCACCAGGGACGGAACTGAAGCTTTCTTT.